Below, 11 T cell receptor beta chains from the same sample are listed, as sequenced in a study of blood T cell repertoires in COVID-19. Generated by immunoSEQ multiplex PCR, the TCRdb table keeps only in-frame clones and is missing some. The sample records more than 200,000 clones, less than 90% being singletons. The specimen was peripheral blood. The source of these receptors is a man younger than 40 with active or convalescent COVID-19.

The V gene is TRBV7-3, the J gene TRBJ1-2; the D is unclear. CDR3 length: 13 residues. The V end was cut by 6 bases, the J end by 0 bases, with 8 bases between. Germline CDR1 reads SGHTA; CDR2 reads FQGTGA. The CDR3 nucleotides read TGTGCCAGCAGTCCAGAAGCTAACTATGGCTACACCTTC. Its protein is CASSPEANYGYTF.

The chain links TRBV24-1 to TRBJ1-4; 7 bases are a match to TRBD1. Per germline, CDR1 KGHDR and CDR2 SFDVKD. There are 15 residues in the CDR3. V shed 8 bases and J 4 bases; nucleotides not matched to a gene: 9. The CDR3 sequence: CATTRGTADNEKLFF. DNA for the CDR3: TGTGCCACCACCCGAGGGACAGCAGATAATGAAAAACTGTTTTTT.

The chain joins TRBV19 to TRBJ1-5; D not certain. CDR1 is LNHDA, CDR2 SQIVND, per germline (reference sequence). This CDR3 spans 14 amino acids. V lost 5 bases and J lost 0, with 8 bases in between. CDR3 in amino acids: CASSPGSSNQPQHF. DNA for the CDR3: TGTGCCAGTAGTCCAGGATCTAGCAATCAGCCCCAGCATTTT.

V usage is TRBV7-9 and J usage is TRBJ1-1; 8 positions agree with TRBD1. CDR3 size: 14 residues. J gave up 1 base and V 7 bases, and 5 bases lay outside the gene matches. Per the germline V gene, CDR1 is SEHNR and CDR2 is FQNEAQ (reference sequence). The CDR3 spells CASKQGQENTEAFF. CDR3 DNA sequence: TGTGCCAGCAAACAGGGACAGGAGAACACTGAAGCTTTCTTT.

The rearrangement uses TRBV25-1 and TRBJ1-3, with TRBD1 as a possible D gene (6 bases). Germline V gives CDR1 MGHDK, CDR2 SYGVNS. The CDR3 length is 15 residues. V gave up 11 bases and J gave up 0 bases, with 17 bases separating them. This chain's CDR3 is CAGRQDPSSGNTIYF. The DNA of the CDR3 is TGTGCCGGGCGACAGGATCCATCCTCTGGAAACACCATATATTTT.

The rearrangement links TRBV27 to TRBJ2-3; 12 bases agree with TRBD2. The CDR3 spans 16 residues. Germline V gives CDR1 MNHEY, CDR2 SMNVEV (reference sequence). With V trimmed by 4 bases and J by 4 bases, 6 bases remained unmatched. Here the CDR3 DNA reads TGTGCCAGCAGTTCCCGGACTAGCGGGGCGCCAGATACGCAGTATTTT. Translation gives CASSSRTSGAPDTQYF.

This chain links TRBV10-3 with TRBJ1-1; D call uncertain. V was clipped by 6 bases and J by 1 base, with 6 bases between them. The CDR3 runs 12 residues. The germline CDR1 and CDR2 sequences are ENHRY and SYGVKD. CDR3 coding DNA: TGTGCCATCAGGAGTCCGAACACTGAAGCTTTCTTT. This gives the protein CAIRSPNTEAFF.

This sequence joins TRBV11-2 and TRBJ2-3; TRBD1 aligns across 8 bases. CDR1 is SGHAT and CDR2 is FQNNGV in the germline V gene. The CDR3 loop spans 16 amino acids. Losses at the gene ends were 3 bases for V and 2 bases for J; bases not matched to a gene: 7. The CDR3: CASSLGRDRFTDTQYF. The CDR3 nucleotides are TGTGCCAGCAGCTTGGGTCGGGACAGGTTCACAGATACGCAGTATTTT.

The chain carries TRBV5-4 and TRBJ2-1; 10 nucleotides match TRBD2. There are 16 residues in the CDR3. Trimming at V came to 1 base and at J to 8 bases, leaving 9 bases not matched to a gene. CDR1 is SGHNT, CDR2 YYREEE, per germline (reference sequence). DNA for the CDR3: TGTGCCAGCAGCTTGAGTCGGCTAGCGGGAGTCGATGAGCAGTTCTTC. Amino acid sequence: CASSLSRLAGVDEQFF.

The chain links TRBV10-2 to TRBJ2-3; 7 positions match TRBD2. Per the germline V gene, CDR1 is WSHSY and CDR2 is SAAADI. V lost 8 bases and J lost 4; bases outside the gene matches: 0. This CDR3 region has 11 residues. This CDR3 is CASGGADTQYF. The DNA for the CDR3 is TGCGCCAGCGGGGGGGCAGATACGCAGTATTTT.

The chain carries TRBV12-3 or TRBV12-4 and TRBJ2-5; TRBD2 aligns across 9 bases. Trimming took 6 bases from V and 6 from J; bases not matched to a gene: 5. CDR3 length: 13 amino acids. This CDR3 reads CASREGLAQTQYF. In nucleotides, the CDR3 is TGTGCCAGCAGAGAGGGACTAGCCCAGACCCAGTACTTC.